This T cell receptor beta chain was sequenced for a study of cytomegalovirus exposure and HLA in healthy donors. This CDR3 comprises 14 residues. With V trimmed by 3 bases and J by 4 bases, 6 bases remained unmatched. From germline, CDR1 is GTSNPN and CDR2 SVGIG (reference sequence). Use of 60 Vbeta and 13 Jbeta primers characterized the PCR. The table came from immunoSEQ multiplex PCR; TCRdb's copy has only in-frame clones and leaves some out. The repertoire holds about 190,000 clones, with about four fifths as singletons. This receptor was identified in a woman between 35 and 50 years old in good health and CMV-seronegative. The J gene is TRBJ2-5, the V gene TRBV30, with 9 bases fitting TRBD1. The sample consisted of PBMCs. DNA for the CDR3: TGTGCCTGGAGGTCGGACAGGGGCCCAGAGACCCAGTACTTC. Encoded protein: CAWRSDRGPETQYF.